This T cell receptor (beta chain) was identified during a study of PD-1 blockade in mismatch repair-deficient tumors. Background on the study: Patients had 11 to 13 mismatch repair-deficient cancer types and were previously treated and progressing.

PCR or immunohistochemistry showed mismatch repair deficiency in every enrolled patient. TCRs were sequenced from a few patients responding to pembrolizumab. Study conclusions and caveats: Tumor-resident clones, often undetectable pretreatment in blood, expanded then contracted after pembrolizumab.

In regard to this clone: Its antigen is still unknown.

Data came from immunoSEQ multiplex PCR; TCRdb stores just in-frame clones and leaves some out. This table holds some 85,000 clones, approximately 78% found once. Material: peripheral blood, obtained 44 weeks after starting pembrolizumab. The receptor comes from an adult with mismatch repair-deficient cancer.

CDR3 nucleotides: TGTGCCAGCAGTGACCAGGGTCGTAGTTCTGGGGCCAACGTCCTGACTTTC. Encoded protein: CASSDQGRSSGANVLTF. The chain is built from TRBV2 and TRBJ2-6; TRBD1 might be the D (5 bases). Germline V lookup: CDR1 SNHLY, CDR2 FYNNEI. There are 17 residues in the CDR3. V lost 3 bases, J lost 1 base, and 13 bases lay in between.